Listed here are 23 T cell receptor beta chains from one sample, sequenced in a study of T-cell memory formation after mild COVID-19 (dated by TCRdb to 2020 to 2023). Library preparation employed 5' RACE. Sequencing instrument: Illumina NovaSeq 6000. TCRdb applied fastp at Q25 and MiXCR to the public reads, then kept only in-frame beta chains. Each entry merges the rows of one CDR3 protein and shows their most common DNA and genes. The sample profile shows roughly 610,000 distinct CDR3 sequences; around 15% of them were found once. In total, the top ten clones hold roughly 8% of the sample. The source material was PBMCs or a T cell subset sorted from them (not recorded which). Receptors originate from an adult woman who had mild COVID-19 (a few samples of this study predate the infection). The sample titles of this study are shuffled in the database, so cell type and time point are left out; the donor was told from shared clones.

CDR3: CASSLYPGVGDEQFF. CDR3 DNA: TGTGCCAGCAGCTTATATCCGGGGGTGGGCGATGAGCAGTTCTTC. V gene TRBV11-2 combines with J gene TRBJ2-1; tentatively, D is TRBD2 (6 bases). Germline V lookup: CDR1 SGHAT, CDR2 FQNNGV. The V end was cut by 2 bases, the J end by 8 bases, with 16 bases between. The CDR3 extends over 15 amino acids.

This clonotype was counted a few times. This sequence joins TRBV24-1 and TRBJ2-1; 13 bases align to TRBD2. Germline CDR1 and CDR2: KGHDR and SFDVKD. CDR3 length equals 17 residues. The trim removed 0 bases at V and 6 bases at J, leaving 4 bases unmatched. CDR3 nucleotides: TGTGCCACCAGTGATTTGGGAGGGACTAGCGGGACCAATGAGCAGTTCTTC. This codes for CATSDLGGTSGTNEQFF.

This clonotype has a count of ten or more. This chain uses TRBV12-3 or TRBV12-4 with TRBJ1-2, with unresolved D. This CDR3 comprises 13 residues. Trimming stripped 1 base from V and 4 bases from J, with 7 bases between. CDR3 DNA sequence: TGTGCCAGCAGTTTAGGACAAGGCTATGGCTACACCTTC. Its protein product is CASSLGQGYGYTF.

The chain uses TRBV12-3 or TRBV12-4 and TRBJ2-5, with D maybe TRBD2 (7 bases). V was trimmed by 3 bases and J by 4 bases, leaving 12 bases between them. CDR3 size: 14 residues. CDR3: CASSFGGATETQYF. The CDR3 bases are TGTGCCAGCAGTTTTGGGGGGGCCACAGAGACCCAGTACTTC.

In its sample, this clonotype was seen a few times. This sequence joins TRBV3-1 and TRBJ1-1, with D possibly matching TRBD1 (5 bases). There are 14 residues in the CDR3. The germline V and J ends were trimmed by 4 bases and 4 bases, with 13 bases remaining between them. From germline, CDR1 is LGHDT and CDR2 YNNKEL (reference sequence). CDR3 DNA: TGTGCCAGCAGCCGCCTCGGAGGGGTCACTGAAGCTTTCTTT. Protein sequence: CASSRLGGVTEAFF.

This sequence joins TRBV4-2 and TRBJ2-7; unclear D gene. V gave up 1 base and J gave up 1 base, with 11 bases separating them. The CDR3 runs 15 residues. Germline CDR1 reads LGHNA; CDR2 reads YNFKEQ. The CDR3 DNA reads TGTGCCAGCAGCCAAGCCTCAGACGCTTCCTACGAGCAGTACTTC. Its translation is CASSQASDASYEQYF.

This clonotype occurred many times. V gene TRBV18 combines with J gene TRBJ1-1; D unresolved. Per the germline V gene, CDR1 is KGHSH and CDR2 is LQKENI. The V gene lost 2 bases and the J gene lost 1 base, with 8 bases spanning the gap. The CDR3 consists of 14 residues. CDR3 in amino acids: CASSPGRKNTEAFF. For the CDR3, the DNA is TGTGCCAGCTCACCAGGGAGGAAGAACACTGAAGCTTTCTTT.

The J gene is TRBJ1-1, the V gene TRBV6-1; 7 nucleotides line up with TRBD1. Trimming cost V 7 bases and J 4 bases; bases outside gene matches: 6. The CDR3 runs 13 residues. Germline CDR1 and CDR2: MNHNS and SASEGT. The CDR3 nucleotides read TGTGCCAGCAACCACCAGGGGGGCACTGAAGCTTTCTTT. Protein product: CASNHQGGTEAFF.

This clonotype was counted between two and nine times. The DNA for the CDR3 is TGTGCCAGTAGTTCGATGGTAAAACAGCCCCAGCATTTT. Its translation is CASSSMVKQPQHF. The V gene is TRBV19, the J gene TRBJ1-5; D remains ambiguous. CDR1 is LNHDA and CDR2 is SQIVND in the germline V gene (reference sequence). This CDR3 comprises 13 residues. V lost 5 bases and J 7 bases, leaving 12 bases between the germline ends.

Note on this clonotype: Mismatch with germline at one junction end may stem from a read error. V usage is TRBV2 and J usage is TRBJ1-4; D is unclear. CDR1 and CDR2 from the germline V gene are SNHLY and FYNNEI. The CDR3 runs to 14 residues. CDR3 protein: CDSRSAARNEKLFF. CDR3 DNA: TGTGACAGCAGGTCGGCAGCACGAAATGAAAAACTGTTTTTT.

The rearrangement joins TRBV7-9 to TRBJ1-1, with TRBD1 identical over 8 bases. Germline V gene data show CDR1 as SEHNR and CDR2 as FQNEAQ (reference sequence). Trimming removed 6 bases from V and 4 bases from J; junction bases left unmatched: 13. The CDR3 has 16 amino acids. Written as DNA, the CDR3 is TGTGCCAGCAGGAGCGGGACAGGCGGTGGGAGCACTGAAGCTTTCTTT. It is translated as CASRSGTGGGSTEAFF. The complete variable domain, with remaining parts taken from reference TRBV7-9 and TRBJ1-1, reads DTGVSQNPRHKITKRGQNVTFRCDPISEHNRLYWYRQTLGQGPEFLTYFQNEAQLEKSRLLSDRFSAERPKGSFSTLEIQRTEQGDSAMYLCASRSGTGGGSTEAFFGQGTRLTVV.

The chain employs TRBV20-1 and TRBJ1-2; 8 positions agree with TRBD1. The CDR3 totals 17 residues. Losses at the gene ends were 5 bases for V and 6 bases for J; bases not matched to a gene: 20. Germline V gives CDR1 DFQATT, CDR2 SNEGSKA (reference sequence). CDR3 coding DNA: TGCAGTGCTGTCGACAGGGGAACAGTAACTTCCCTCGATGGCTACACCTTC. Translating it yields CSAVDRGTVTSLDGYTF.

The J gene is TRBJ1-1, the V gene TRBV20-1; D is undetermined. The germline V and J ends were trimmed by 6 bases and 6 bases, with 17 bases remaining between them. This CDR3 has 13 amino acids. The germline V gene has CDR1 DFQATT and CDR2 SNEGSKA (reference sequence). The chain's CDR3 is CSATPGGDSEAFF. Written as DNA, the CDR3 is TGCAGTGCCACGCCGGGAGGAGATTCTGAAGCTTTCTTT.

The chain links TRBV7-6 to TRBJ2-7; TRBD2 is a possible D gene (5 bases). Germline loops: CDR1 SGHVS, CDR2 FNYEAQ. The V end lost 5 bases, the J end lost 6 bases, and 20 bases lay between the germline ends. CDR3 length: 15 amino acids. The CDR3 DNA follows: TGTGCCAGCAGCCCCCGAGTGGGAGAAAGAGGCGAGCAGTACTTC. Encoded protein: CASSPRVGERGEQYF.

This clonotype was detected only a few times. The rearrangement joins TRBV12-3 or TRBV12-4 to TRBJ1-3; possible D gene TRBD1, 6 bases. The CDR3 covers 18 residues. The ends were cut back, 2 bases at V and 0 bases at J, with 17 bases in the middle. CDR3 sequence: CASSLKWRQASSGNTIYF. CDR3 nucleotide sequence: TGTGCCAGCAGTTTAAAATGGCGACAGGCCAGCTCTGGAAACACCATATATTTT.

The chain couples TRBV7-6 to TRBJ2-1, with 11 bases identical to TRBD2. The CDR3 has 15 amino acids. Germline CDR1 reads SGHVS; CDR2 reads FNYEAQ. J lost 5 bases, V lost 5 bases, and 5 bases had no gene match. The DNA of the CDR3 is TGTGCCAGCAGCCTCCTAGCGGGGGGCGACAATGAGCAGTTCTTC. Its translation: CASSLLAGGDNEQFF.

The gene calls are TRBV7-6 and TRBJ1-1; 7 nucleotides align to TRBD1. CDR1 is SGHVS, CDR2 FNYEAQ, per germline. The CDR3 runs 15 residues. Germline trimming cut 4 bases from V and 4 bases from J; bases unmatched to any gene: 9. This CDR3 reads CASSSPDRVGTEAFF. The CDR3 DNA reads as TGTGCCAGCAGCTCGCCTGACAGGGTGGGCACTGAAGCTTTCTTT.

This rearrangement joins TRBV7-7 to TRBJ2-3; no firm D call. This CDR3 has 15 residues. Germline V gene lookup returns CDR1 SSHAT and CDR2 FNYEAQ (reference sequence). The germline V and J ends were trimmed by 4 bases and 0 bases, with 11 bases remaining between them. Here the CDR3 DNA reads TGTGCCAGCAGCTCCGGGTCTACTAGCACAGATACGCAGTATTTT. Protein: CASSSGSTSTDTQYF.

DNA of the CDR3: TGCAGTGCTCAGACTAGCGGGAGGGCCTACGAGCAGTACTTC. Protein sequence: CSAQTSGRAYEQYF. The gene calls are TRBV20-1 and TRBJ2-7; 14 positions agree with TRBD2. The CDR3 contains 14 residues. Germline CDR1 reads DFQATT; CDR2 reads SNEGSKA (reference sequence). The trim removed 5 bases at V and 2 bases at J, leaving 2 bases unmatched.

This clonotype was detected only a few times. This chain uses TRBV5-4 with TRBJ1-3, with a possible D match to TRBD1 (5 bases). Germline V gene data show CDR1 as SGHNT and CDR2 as YYREEE (reference sequence). Trimming cost V 0 bases and J 9 bases, with 16 bases left between them. This CDR3 is built from 15 residues. The CDR3 protein is CASSLVGGPGGTIYF. In nucleotides, the CDR3 is TGTGCCAGCAGCTTGGTGGGTGGCCCGGGGGGCACCATATATTTT.

The J gene is TRBJ2-4, the V gene TRBV6-6; D is perhaps TRBD1 (5 bases). V gave up 8 bases and J gave up 0 bases, with 11 bases separating them. The CDR3 consists of 14 residues. Per the germline V gene, CDR1 is MNHNY and CDR2 is SVGAGI (reference sequence). The CDR3 loop reads CASQDKLAKNIQYF. Here the CDR3 DNA reads TGTGCCAGCCAGGACAAATTAGCCAAAAACATTCAGTACTTC.

This clonotype was seen only a few times. The chain has TRBV2 and TRBJ2-1; D is undetermined. Trimming shortened V by 4 bases and J by 4 bases, and 20 bases separated the two germline ends. Germline CDR1 is SNHLY and CDR2 is FYNNEI. The CDR3 extends over 17 amino acids. The CDR3 nucleotides are TGTGCCAGCAGTGCGCTTAGCATAGCATCTACGTACAATGAGCAGTTCTTC. As protein: CASSALSIASTYNEQFF.

This clonotype was seen a few times. The chain has TRBV24-1 and TRBJ1-5, with unresolved D. This CDR3 comprises 15 residues. Trimming pared 3 bases from V and 3 bases from J, leaving 11 bases between. Germline V gene data show CDR1 as KGHDR and CDR2 as SFDVKD. The CDR3 DNA sequence: TGTGCCACCAGTGATCCCCGAGACTACAATCAGCCCCAGCATTTT. It encodes CATSDPRDYNQPQHF.